These 10 T cell receptor beta chains were all obtained from the same sample, sequenced in a study of post-analysis software for immune sequencing data. Their antigens remain unidentified. Unique molecular identifiers were built into the TCR beta cDNA libraries. TCRdb itself ran the PCR reads through MiXCR, one entry per CDR3 protein. The sample shows approximately 460,000 distinct CDR3 sequences, under 55% of them seen only once. General observations from the study: Elevated frequency relative to controls characterized four to six TRBV segments in patients, TRBV5-6, TRBV5-1 and TRBV20-1 among them.

Input material: blood. These receptors came from a girl under 18 with multiple sclerosis.

V is TRBV6-2 or TRBV6-3 and J is TRBJ2-1; no definite D call. Trimming stripped 0 bases from V and 5 bases from J, with 5 bases between. The CDR3 runs 13 residues. Germline V lookup: CDR1 MNHEY, CDR2 SVGEGT. The CDR3 is CASSYSENNEQFF. The CDR3 DNA is TGTGCCAGCAGTTACTCCGAAAACAATGAGCAGTTCTTC.

This clonotype was recorded a few times. The chain employs TRBV6-6 and TRBJ2-5; D remains unclear. Judging by the DNA end, TRBJ2-7 fits better; the J call may be wrong. The CDR3 spans 11 residues. In germline, CDR1 is MNHNY, CDR2 SVGAGI (reference sequence). The CDR3 sequence is CASSTTGEQYF. The CDR3 DNA is TGTGCCAGCAGTACGACCGGCGAGCAGTACTTC.

The rearrangement links TRBV28 to TRBJ1-2, with D possibly TRBD1 on 6 matching bases. CDR1 and CDR2 from the germline V gene are MDHEN and SYDVKM. V was clipped by 6 bases and J by 7 bases, with 12 bases between them. This CDR3 region has 12 residues. The CDR3 reads CASRQGGPGYTF. For the CDR3, the DNA is TGTGCCAGCAGACAGGGAGGGCCTGGCTACACCTTC.

The chain has TRBV20-1 and TRBJ1-6; no definite D call. Germline assignment: CDR1 DFQATT and CDR2 SNEGSKA (reference sequence). This CDR3 has 15 residues. V gave up 4 bases and J gave up 6 bases, with 16 bases separating them. The CDR3 loop is CSATRPGSLNSPLHF. The CDR3 region has the DNA TGCAGTGCTACCCGACCGGGATCCCTTAATTCACCCCTCCACTTT.

The J gene is TRBJ2-3, the V gene TRBV7-2, with TRBD1 identical over 7 bases. CDR1 SGHTA and CDR2 FQGNSA come from the germline V gene. V was pared by 5 bases and J by 11 bases, with 7 bases of the junction left unmatched. The CDR3 sequence is 12 residues long. CDR3 bases: TGTGCCAGCAGCCCCGACAGGGAGAGGCAGTATTTT. The encoded protein is CASSPDRERQYF.

This clonotype has only a few counts. This chain's CDR3 is CSGAYTYNEQFF. The CDR3, as DNA: TGCAGCGGAGCGTACACGTACAATGAGCAGTTCTTC. This chain links TRBV29-1 with TRBJ2-1, with D hard to call. Germline assignment: CDR1 SQVTM and CDR2 ANQGSEA. Trimming removed 7 bases at V and 4 bases at J, with 11 bases between. The CDR3 runs 12 residues.

Notes on this clonotype: An end of the junction does not agree with germline; a read error may underlie this. The V call is TRBV7-8, the J call TRBJ2-1, with D unclear. The CDR3 is 15 amino acids. Germline CDR1 SGHVS, CDR2 FQNEAQ. The CDR3 spells CASNLTPRRYNEQFF. CDR3 coding DNA: TGTGCCAGCAACTTAACCCCTCGACGGTACAATGAGCAGTTCTTC.

The table lists this clonotype with a few counts. The genes are TRBV29-1 and TRBJ2-3, with TRBD2 matching over 8 bases. V lost 1 base to trimming and J lost 2 bases; unmatched junction nucleotides: 8. Germline CDR1 and CDR2: SQVTM and ANQGSEA. CDR3 length equals 16 residues. The CDR3 here is CSVEAMREANTDTQYF. CDR3 DNA: TGCAGCGTTGAAGCCATGCGGGAGGCAAACACAGATACGCAGTATTTT.

The rearrangement joins TRBV28 to TRBJ1-4, with D uncertain. The CDR3 sequence is 15 residues long. Germline-derived CDR1 and CDR2 are MDHEN and SYDVKM. Trimming left V 8 bases short and J 2 bases short, with 15 bases between. DNA for the CDR3: TGTGCCAGCCGTTCCCTCCTGACCACTAATGAAAAACTGTTTTTT. Residues: CASRSLLTTNEKLFF.

V usage is TRBV10-3 and J usage is TRBJ2-1; D might be TRBD2 (5 bases). The germline gives CDR1 ENHRY, CDR2 SYGVKD. This CDR3 contains 12 residues. Trimming left V 6 bases short and J 8 bases short, with 11 bases between. The CDR3 loop is CAIRYGVDEQFF. The CDR3 coding sequence is TGTGCCATCAGGTACGGGGTCGATGAGCAGTTCTTC.